This is a list of T cell receptor beta chains from one sample in a study of cytomegalovirus exposure and HLA in healthy donors. TCRdb's copy holds only in-frame clones and misses some; the assay was immunoSEQ multiplex PCR. This table holds roughly 120,000 clones, 15% found once. What was sequenced was PBMCs. These receptors all stem from a woman between 18 and 29 years old in good health and CMV-seronegative. Both conserved end residues are part of each CDR3. The D gene is left open where the match is weak. Not every row has a clone size; where given, it reads once, few, many or a size class.

size	V	D	J	CDR3	DNA
.	TRBV6-1	.	TRBJ1-2	CASILARGINYGYTF	TGTGCCAGCATCCTCGCCAGGGGAATTAACTATGGCTACACCTTC
.	TRBV18	.	TRBJ2-3	CASSPFRTPQTDTQYF	TGTGCCAGCTCACCATTTAGGACTCCTCAGACAGATACGCAGTATTTT
few	TRBV7-9	.	TRBJ2-5	CASSSPRGLGETQYF	TGTGCCAGCAGCTCCCCCCGAGGATTAGGAGAGACCCAGTACTTC
few	TRBV4-1	.	TRBJ2-7	CASSQDWDNYEQYF	TGCGCCAGCAGCCAAGATTGGGACAACTACGAGCAGTACTTC
.	TRBV9	TRBD1	TRBJ2-3	CASSFRDRGLDTQYF	TGTGCCAGCAGCTTCCGGGACAGGGGGCTTGATACGCAGTATTTT
.	TRBV9	TRBD1	TRBJ1-5	CASSASGGMGQPQHF	TGTGCCAGCAGCGCCTCAGGGGGTATGGGTCAGCCCCAGCATTTT
few	TRBV29-1	.	TRBJ2-1	CSVRSGGSSYNEQFF	TGCAGCGTTCGGTCGGGGGGCAGCTCCTACAATGAGCAGTTCTTC
.	TRBV7-9	.	TRBJ1-4	CASSLASANEKLFF	TGTGCCAGCAGCTTAGCGTCAGCTAATGAAAAACTGTTTTTT
.	TRBV4-2	TRBD2	TRBJ2-5	CASSSRLAGEETQYF	TGTGCCAGCAGCTCCCGACTAGCGGGAGAAGAGACCCAGTACTTC
once	TRBV30	TRBD2	TRBJ2-2	CAWSRSGGASTGELFF	TGTGCCTGGAGCAGGAGCGGGGGGGCTAGCACCGGGGAGCTGTTTTTT
few	TRBV9	TRBD1	TRBJ2-7	CASSPTTGTGIYEQYF	TGTGCCAGCAGCCCCACTACCGGGACAGGCATATACGAGCAGTACTTC
few	TRBV7-9	TRBD1	TRBJ1-2	CASSLMGTGGGYGYTF	TGTGCCAGCAGCTTAATGGGAACAGGGGGCGGTTATGGCTACACCTTC
.	TRBV5-4	TRBD2	TRBJ2-1	CASSPTSTSSGGALNEQFF	TGTGCCAGCAGCCCCACGTCTACGTCTAGCGGGGGGGCCCTCAATGAGCAGTTCTTC
.	TRBV7-3	TRBD1	TRBJ2-3	CASSLDRVSTDTQYF	TGTGCCAGCAGCTTGGACAGGGTCAGCACAGATACGCAGTATTTT
.	TRBV28	TRBD2	TRBJ2-3	CASTKRGGRYF	TGTGCCAGCACCAAGCGGGGGGGCAGATATTTT
few	TRBV7-9	TRBD1	TRBJ1-4	CASSLPDRINEKLFF	TGTGCCAGCAGCTTACCGGACAGGATTAATGAAAAACTGTTTTTT
.	TRBV27	.	TRBJ2-7	CASSLSGHSYEQYF	TGTGCCAGCAGTTTATCGGGACACTCCTACGAGCAGTACTTC
few	TRBV5-1	.	TRBJ2-7	CASSLVGANYEQYF	TGCGCCAGCAGCTTGGTAGGGGCGAACTACGAGCAGTACTTC
.	TRBV4-3	.	TRBJ2-2	CASSQVLNTGELFF	TGCGCCAGCAGCCAAGTCTTGAACACCGGGGAGCTGTTTTTT
.	TRBV7-2	TRBD1	TRBJ2-3	CASSLGQGTGTDTQYF	TGTGCCAGCAGCTTAGGACAGGGGACGGGCACAGATACGCAGTATTTT
few	TRBV29-1	TRBD2	TRBJ2-3	CSVDYGTSAHGTQYF	TGCAGCGTCGACTATGGGACTAGTGCCCATGGTACGCAGTATTTT
few	TRBV6-1	TRBD1	TRBJ2-7	CASSEALRGRFYEQYF	TGTGCCAGCAGTGAAGCGCTAAGGGGGCGCTTCTACGAGCAGTACTTC
.	TRBV5-1	TRBD1	TRBJ2-1	CASSFRQGTYNEQFF	TGCGCCAGCAGCTTTAGACAGGGTACCTACAATGAGCAGTTCTTC
.	TRBV27	TRBD1	TRBJ1-2	CASSDRGAYGYTF	TGTGCCAGCAGCGACAGGGGTGCGTATGGCTACACCTTC
.	TRBV6-1	.	TRBJ1-5	CASSEGRVGQPQHF	TGTGCCAGCAGTGAAGGCAGGGTTGGTCAGCCCCAGCATTTT
few	TRBV29-1	.	TRBJ2-1	CSVEDRGSYNEQFF	TGCAGCGTTGAAGACAGGGGTTCCTACAATGAGCAGTTCTTC
few	TRBV13	.	TRBJ2-3	CASSLGSIPTDTQYF	TGTGCCAGCAGCCTCGGGTCGATCCCCACAGATACGCAGTATTTT
.	TRBV5-1	TRBD2	TRBJ2-3	CASSAAREGGTDTQYF	TGCGCCAGCAGCGCAGCGCGGGAGGGGGGCACAGATACGCAGTATTTT
few	TRBV7-3	.	TRBJ2-1	CASSEGDTWNEQFF	TGTGCCAGCAGCGAAGGGGACACTTGGAATGAGCAGTTCTTC
few	TRBV25-1	TRBD2	TRBJ2-2	CASSESPAGWTGELFF	TGTGCCAGCAGTGAATCCCCAGCGGGGTGGACCGGGGAGCTGTTTTTT
few	TRBV19	TRBD1	TRBJ1-1	CASIMTGENTEAFF	TGTGCCAGTATTATGACAGGGGAGAACACTGAAGCTTTCTTT
.	TRBV11-2	.	TRBJ1-1	CASTKTAQVNTEAFF	TGTGCCAGCACCAAAACTGCCCAGGTGAACACTGAAGCTTTCTTT
.	TRBV10-2	.	TRBJ2-1	CASSDGGRGSYNEQFF	TGCGCCAGCAGTGACGGGGGGCGCGGATCCTACAATGAGCAGTTCTTC
few	TRBV5-6	.	TRBJ2-5	CASSPPGEETQYF	TGTGCCAGCAGCCCGCCAGGGGAGGAGACCCAGTACTTC
few	TRBV2	.	TRBJ1-2	CASSEGESGAGYTF	TGTGCCAGCAGTGAAGGAGAGTCAGGGGCTGGCTACACCTTC
few	TRBV7-2	.	TRBJ1-1	CASSLGHLMNTEAFF	TGTGCCAGCAGCTTAGGACATCTGATGAACACTGAAGCTTTCTTT
few	TRBV2	TRBD2	TRBJ2-3	CASSGETSGGADTQYF	TGTGCCAGCAGCGGCGAGACTAGCGGGGGGGCAGATACGCAGTATTTT
.	TRBV4-1	.	TRBJ2-1	CASSQVGVTYNEQFF	TGCGCCAGCAGCCAAGTGGGAGTTACCTACAATGAGCAGTTCTTC
few	TRBV6-6	TRBD2	TRBJ2-5	CASTLRVLAGAETQYF	TGTGCCAGCACTTTACGGGTTTTAGCGGGGGCAGAGACCCAGTACTTC
few	TRBV6-5	.	TRBJ2-5	CASRPRAEEQETQYF	TGTGCCAGCAGGCCCAGGGCCGAGGAACAAGAGACCCAGTACTTC
.	TRBV5-6	TRBD1	TRBJ2-5	CASSLVQGVQETQYF	TGTGCCAGCAGCTTGGTCCAGGGGGTCCAAGAGACCCAGTACTTC
.	TRBV5-1	TRBD1	TRBJ2-3	CASSSRRQGVGTDTQYF	TGCGCCAGCAGCTCCCGCCGACAGGGGGTAGGCACAGATACGCAGTATTTT
.	TRBV5-1	TRBD1	TRBJ1-2	CASSWAQDRGGGYTF	TGCGCCAGCAGCTGGGCCCAAGACAGGGGAGGCGGCTACACCTTC
few	TRBV6-5	.	TRBJ2-5	CASSHTRTVETQYF	TGTGCCAGCAGCCATACTAGGACGGTAGAGACCCAGTACTTC
few	TRBV2	TRBD1	TRBJ2-6	CASRQGYGANVLTF	TGTGCCAGCAGACAGGGGTACGGGGCCAACGTCCTGACTTTC
.	TRBV19	TRBD1	TRBJ2-3	CASSRGQGFGTDTQYF	TGTGCCAGTAGTAGGGGACAGGGTTTCGGCACAGATACGCAGTATTTT
few	TRBV5-1	TRBD2	TRBJ2-3	CASSLMGLAFPTDTQYF	TGCGCCAGCAGCTTGATGGGACTAGCATTTCCCACAGATACGCAGTATTTT
once	TRBV11-2	.	TRBJ1-2	CASSLGTVYGYTF	TGTGCCAGCAGCTTAGGGACAGTCTATGGCTACACCTTC
.	TRBV28	TRBD1	TRBJ1-2	CASSFTGGGGTLYGYTF	TGTGCCAGCAGTTTCACAGGGGGCGGGGGGACTCTATATGGCTACACCTTC
.	TRBV2	.	TRBJ1-3	CASSELGFGGDTIYF	TGTGCCAGCAGTGAACTGGGCTTCGGGGGGGACACCATATATTTT
few	TRBV7-8	TRBD1	TRBJ1-4	CASSLGGTGGEKLFF	TGTGCCAGCAGCTTAGGAGGGACAGGAGGGGAAAAACTGTTTTTT
few	TRBV9	TRBD1	TRBJ1-3	CASSVGAGTAISGNTIYF	TGTGCCAGCAGCGTAGGAGCCGGGACAGCTATTTCTGGAAACACCATATATTTT
few	TRBV28	TRBD1	TRBJ2-3	CASSPRGPWLTDTQYF	TGTGCCAGCAGTCCAAGGGGGCCCTGGCTCACAGATACGCAGTATTTT
.	TRBV29-1	TRBD2	TRBJ2-1	CSVGVAGFKFF	TGCAGCGTGGGAGTAGCGGGATTTAAGTTCTTC
few	TRBV6-4	TRBD2	TRBJ2-6	CASSQLAGGSGANVLTF	TGTGCCAGCAGTCAACTAGCGGGGGGTTCGGGGGCCAACGTCCTGACTTTC
.	TRBV5-1	.	TRBJ2-2	CASSLALNTGELFF	TGCGCCAGCAGCTTGGCCCTAAACACCGGGGAGCTGTTTTTT
few	TRBV4-2	.	TRBJ1-1	CASSHYKTANTEAFF	TGTGCCAGCAGCCACTACAAAACAGCTAACACTGAAGCTTTCTTT
.	TRBV6-1	.	TRBJ2-1	CASSEVDYNEQFF	TGTGCCAGCAGTGAGGTAGACTACAATGAGCAGTTCTTC
few	TRBV6-5	TRBD1	TRBJ2-6	CASSRGRPGANVLTF	TGTGCCAGCAGCAGGGGGCGGCCTGGGGCCAACGTCCTGACTTTC